These 24 T cell receptor beta chains were all obtained from the same sample, sequenced in a study of regulatory T cells in long-lasting Graves disease. CDR3-region Arm-PCR and iRepertoire HTBI primers produced the TCR beta libraries. TCRdb re-derived calls from the multiplex PCR reads in MiXCR, one entry per CDR3 protein. The table has approximately 470,000 distinct CDR3 sequences, around 15% seen once; the top ten hold 12%. Time point specified: newly diagnosed GD, antithyroid drugs for less than 3 months. RNA extracted from PBMCs served as the sequencing template. These data were also filed under a second study, of T cells in Graves' hyperthyroidism and ophthalmopathy.

The sample here was peripheral blood mononuclear cells (PBMCs), taken at new diagnosis, from a patient treated with antithyroid drugs. Source of these receptors: a man aged 40-55 years with Graves disease.

This clonotype was seen a few times. The V and J genes are TRBV3-1 and TRBJ2-2; 9 bases map to TRBD1. The CDR3 totals 18 residues. The trim removed 0 bases at V and 5 bases at J, leaving 10 bases unmatched. CDR1 LGHDT and CDR2 YNNKEL come from the germline V gene (reference sequence). The CDR3 bases are TGTGCCAGCAGCCAAGATGGACAGGGGTCCGTTACGACCGGGGAGCTGTTTTTT. Its protein is CASSQDGQGSVTTGELFF.

As to this clonotype: The CDR3 ends on some other residue instead of the conserved phenylalanine or tryptophan, so this is likely a read error. The chain uses TRBV7-9 and TRBJ1-2; unclear D gene. The CDR3 covers 15 residues. Deletions cut 1 base from V and 3 bases from J, with 12 bases between. The V gene's germline CDR1 is SEHNR and CDR2 FQNEAQ (reference sequence). CDR3 nucleotides: TGTGCCAGCAGCTTAGGGACCGGCGTTGACTATGGCTACACCATC. Its translation is CASSLGTGVDYGYTI.

V and J are TRBV25-1 and TRBJ2-7; 7 bases are a match to TRBD1. From germline, CDR1 is MGHDK and CDR2 SYGVNS. CDR3 length: 13 residues. With 5 bases clipped from V and 3 bases from J, the junction kept 4 bases outside the gene matches. CDR3 residues: CASSFQGVYEQYF. Written as DNA, the CDR3 is TGTGCCAGCAGTTTTCAGGGGGTCTACGAGCAGTACTTC.

This chain joins TRBV11-3 and TRBJ2-1; 10 nucleotides line up with TRBD2. The germline V gene encodes CDR1 SGHNT and CDR2 YENEEA. This CDR3 has 15 residues. With 4 bases clipped from V and 7 bases from J, the junction kept 7 bases outside the gene matches. The CDR3 DNA is TGTGCCAGCAGCTCGCGTAGCGGGAGGCGGAATGAGCAGTTCTTC. Residues: CASSSRSGRRNEQFF.

This sequence joins TRBV7-9 and TRBJ2-1; 7 bases map to TRBD2. CDR3 length: 12 amino acids. V was pared by 5 bases and J by 11 bases, with 6 bases of the junction left unmatched. Germline CDR1 is SEHNR and CDR2 is FQNEAQ (reference sequence). This CDR3 reads CASSRRAGQQFF. The CDR3 coding sequence is TGTGCCAGCAGCCGAAGAGCGGGACAGCAGTTCTTC. Together with reference TRBV7-9 and TRBJ2-1, the CDR3 gives the full variable domain: DTGVSQNPRHKITKRGQNVTFRCDPISEHNRLYWYRQTLGQGPEFLTYFQNEAQLEKSRLLSDRFSAERPKGSFSTLEIQRTEQGDSAMYLCASSRRAGQQFFGPGTRLTVL.

This clonotype occurred many times. The gene calls are TRBV13 and TRBJ2-3; 7 bases map to TRBD2. Trimming cost V 0 bases and J 3 bases; bases outside gene matches: 6. The CDR3 sequence is 16 residues long. Germline values: CDR1 PRHDT, CDR2 FYEKMQ (reference sequence). The CDR3 DNA sequence: TGTGCCAGCAGCTTAGGAGGGAGGGCCATGACAGATACGCAGTATTTT. Residues: CASSLGGRAMTDTQYF.

This clonotype was counted many times. The chain has TRBV30 and TRBJ2-3, with a weak D call TRBD2 (6 bases). Germline loops: CDR1 GTSNPN, CDR2 SVGIG (reference sequence). Between the trimmed V and J ends, which lost 7 bases and 1 base, there was a span of 15 bases. The length of the CDR3 is 14 residues. In nucleotides, the CDR3 is TGTGCCTCTACGGCGCGGGATCGCACAGATACGCAGTATTTT. Translated, it gives CASTARDRTDTQYF.

This clonotype showed up many times. V gene TRBV29-1 combines with J gene TRBJ2-7, with D hard to call. The V and J ends lost 4 bases and 2 bases respectively, with 9 bases between them. CDR3 length: 12 residues. From germline, CDR1 is SQVTM and CDR2 ANQGSEA. The CDR3 DNA is TGCAGCGTTGTCGGGTCACCCTACGAGCAGTACTTC. As protein: CSVVGSPYEQYF.

This clonotype showed up just a few times. This chain connects TRBV5-1 to TRBJ2-1; 7 bases match TRBD1. The CDR3 is 15 amino acids. V trimming: 4 bases; J trimming: 6 bases; junction bases outside the gene matches: 10. Germline-derived CDR1 and CDR2 are SGHRS and YFSETQ. The CDR3 DNA reads TGCGCCAGCAGCCCGCAGGGGGTTTGGGGCAATGAGCAGTTCTTC. This encodes CASSPQGVWGNEQFF.

This clonotype was counted at least ten times. The chain joins TRBV28 to TRBJ2-3, with 11 bases fitting TRBD2. Germline CDR1 MDHEN, CDR2 SYDVKM. The J segment lost 4 bases and the V segment lost 5 bases, leaving 5 bases of the junction unmatched. This CDR3 has 15 amino acids. The CDR3 DNA reads as TGTGCCAGCAGTCCTAGCGGGAGGATGGCAGATACGCAGTATTTT. This translates into CASSPSGRMADTQYF.

This rearrangement joins TRBV10-2 to TRBJ1-5; 9 bases match TRBD1. Germline lookup yields CDR1 WSHSY and CDR2 SAAADI. V trimming: 4 bases; J trimming: 7 bases; junction bases outside the gene matches: 8. This CDR3 contains 15 residues. CDR3 sequence: CASSGGQGGGQPQHF. The DNA of the CDR3 is TGCGCCAGCAGTGGGGGACAGGGAGGGGGACAGCCCCAGCATTTT.

This clonotype was detected many times. The chain couples TRBV28 to TRBJ1-1; D is ambiguous. This CDR3 comprises 14 residues. Between the trimmed V and J ends, which lost 6 bases and 4 bases, there was a span of 15 bases. Germline lookup yields CDR1 MDHEN and CDR2 SYDVKM. The CDR3 sequence: CASSLTPGVTEAFF. The DNA for the CDR3 is TGTGCCAGCAGCCTGACCCCTGGGGTCACTGAAGCTTTCTTT. The full variable domain, rest sourced from reference TRBV28 and TRBJ1-1, is DVKVTQSSRYLVKRTGEKVFLECVQDMDHENMFWYRQDPGLGLRLIYFSYDVKMKEKGDIPEGYSVSREKKERFSLILESASTNQTSMYLCASSLTPGVTEAFFGQGTRLTVV.

This clonotype was counted many times. Written as DNA, the CDR3 is TGTGCCAGCAGCTCCGGGGGGGCGAATGAGCAGTTCTTC. This encodes CASSSGGANEQFF. The rearrangement links TRBV7-3 to TRBJ2-1, with 8 nucleotides matching TRBD2. Germline V gene data show CDR1 as SGHTA and CDR2 as FQGTGA. V lost 4 bases, J lost 7 bases, and 3 bases stayed unmatched. There are 13 residues in the CDR3. Full variable domain (missing parts from reference TRBV7-3 and TRBJ2-1): GAGVSQTPSNKVTEKGKYVELRCDPISGHTALYWYRQSLGQGPEFLIYFQGTGAADDSGLPNDRFFAVRPEGSVSTLKIQRTERGDSAVYLCASSSGGANEQFFGPGTRLTVL.

There are many counts of this clonotype. V usage is TRBV7-8 and J usage is TRBJ2-5, with 7 bases fitting TRBD1. CDR3 length: 16 amino acids. Trimming took 5 bases from V and 0 from J; bases not matched to a gene: 9. Per the germline V gene, CDR1 is SGHVS and CDR2 is FQNEAQ. The CDR3 coding sequence is TGTGCCAGCAGCCCAGGGACAGTTAACTACCAAGAGACCCAGTACTTC. Translating it yields CASSPGTVNYQETQYF.

This clonotype was counted a few times. It is likely a read error, because the conserved phenylalanine at the end of the CDR3 is missing. The chain combines TRBV5-1 with TRBJ2-5, with a possible D match to TRBD2 (5 bases). This CDR3 contains 17 residues. Germline values: CDR1 SGHRS, CDR2 YFSETQ. CDR3 coding DNA: TGTGCCAGCAGCTTGGATGGGGTTGAGGGAGTCCAAGAGACCCAGTACCTC. This translates into CASSLDGVEGVQETQYL.

This clonotype has at least ten counts. The rearrangement links TRBV29-1 to TRBJ2-6; tentative D call: TRBD1 (6 bases). The length of the CDR3 is 15 residues. Trimming pared 5 bases from V and 4 bases from J, leaving 15 bases between. Germline V CDR1 and CDR2: SQVTM, ANQGSEA. In DNA form, the CDR3 reads TGCAGCGTTAGGGACACTAGGAAAGGGGCCAACGTCCTGACTTTC. This gives the protein CSVRDTRKGANVLTF.

The V and J genes are TRBV28 and TRBJ1-3; 9 nucleotides agree with TRBD1. This CDR3 spans 16 amino acids. Germline assignment: CDR1 MDHEN and CDR2 SYDVKM. The J segment lost 2 bases and the V segment lost 0 bases, leaving 2 bases of the junction unmatched. This chain's CDR3 is CASSLWGTGTGNTIYF. CDR3 coding DNA: TGTGCCAGCAGTTTATGGGGGACAGGGACTGGAAACACCATATATTTT.

This clonotype appeared a few times. The CDR3 nucleotides read TGTGCCAGCACTTCCTTAGGGGGCGCAGATACGCAGTATTTT. Encoded protein: CASTSLGGADTQYF. V usage is TRBV9 and J usage is TRBJ2-3, with TRBD1 matching 7 bases. This CDR3 has 14 residues. V shed 6 bases and J 4 bases; nucleotides not matched to a gene: 8. CDR1 and CDR2 from the germline V gene are SGDLS and YYNGEE.

This clonotype has just a few counts. V usage is TRBV20-1 and J usage is TRBJ2-6; the match to TRBD1 covers 12 bases. This CDR3 is built from 18 residues. Germline V gene sequence: CDR1 DFQATT, CDR2 SNEGSKA (reference sequence). V lost 5 bases, J lost 2 bases, and 10 bases stayed unmatched. The CDR3 region has the DNA TGCAGTGCTTTCCACCCGGGACAGGGGGCTGCTGGGGCCAACGTCCTGACTTTC. Residues: CSAFHPGQGAAGANVLTF.

The table lists this clonotype with a count of one. V is TRBV10-3 and J is TRBJ2-3; unclear D gene. V was cut by 0 bases and J by 1 base, with 14 bases left in between. The CDR3 loop spans 17 amino acids. Germline CDR1 and CDR2: ENHRY and SYGVKD. CDR3 region: CAISESGYREGTDTQYF. Written as DNA, the CDR3 is TGTGCCATCAGTGAGTCAGGGTACAGAGAAGGCACAGATACGCAGTATTTT.

As concerns this clonotype: Since a much larger clone is just one base distant, this may be a read error. The CDR3 bases are TGTGCCAGCAGTTTTGCTTCCCTGGGGGAGCAGTACTTC. Translating it yields CASSFASLGEQYF. The chain carries TRBV12-3 or TRBV12-4 and TRBJ2-7; D call uncertain. The CDR3 consists of 13 residues. V lost 3 bases, J lost 7 bases, and 13 bases lay in between.

This clonotype has ten or more counts. This sequence joins TRBV11-2 and TRBJ2-7; tentatively, D is TRBD1 (7 bases). This CDR3 spans 14 amino acids. Germline-derived CDR1 and CDR2 are SGHAT and FQNNGV. Trimming took 1 base from V and 6 from J, leaving 13 bases between them. The CDR3 nucleotides are TGTGCCAGCAGCTTAGGGAGGGGGCTTAGCGAGCAGTACTTC. This codes for CASSLGRGLSEQYF. The variable domain in full, with the rest retrieved from reference TRBV11-2 and TRBJ2-7, is EAGVAQSPRYKIIEKRQSVAFWCNPISGHATLYWYQQILGQGPKLLIQFQNNGVVDDSQLPKDRFSAERLKGVDSTLKIQPAKLEDSAVYLCASSLGRGLSEQYFGPGTRLTVT.

This clonotype was seen many times. The V and J genes are TRBV5-1 and TRBJ2-3, with D possibly TRBD1 on 5 matching bases. Germline lookup yields CDR1 SGHRS and CDR2 YFSETQ. Trimming shortened V by 3 bases and J by 3 bases, and 8 bases separated the two germline ends. The CDR3 totals 13 residues. The CDR3 loop is CASSWAGTDTQYF. The CDR3 coding sequence is TGCGCCAGCAGCTGGGCAGGGACAGATACGCAGTATTTT.

This clonotype was counted ten times or more. The rearrangement joins TRBV28 to TRBJ1-1; D is unresolved. CDR1 MDHEN and CDR2 SYDVKM come from the germline V gene. The ends were cut back, 3 bases at V and 8 bases at J, with 13 bases in the middle. The CDR3 length is 13 residues. CDR3 coding DNA: TGTGCCAGCAGTTTTCTTGTGGATCCGGAAGCTTTCTTT. It encodes CASSFLVDPEAFF.